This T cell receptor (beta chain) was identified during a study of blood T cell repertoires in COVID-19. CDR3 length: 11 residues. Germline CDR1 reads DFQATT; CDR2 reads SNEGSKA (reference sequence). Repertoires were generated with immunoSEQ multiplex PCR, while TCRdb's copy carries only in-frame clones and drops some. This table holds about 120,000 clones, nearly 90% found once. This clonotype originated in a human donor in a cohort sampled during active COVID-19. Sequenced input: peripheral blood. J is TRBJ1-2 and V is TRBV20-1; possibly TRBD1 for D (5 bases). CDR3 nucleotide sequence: TGCATTCCTATTTTAGGGGATGGCTACACCTTC. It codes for CIPILGDGYTF.